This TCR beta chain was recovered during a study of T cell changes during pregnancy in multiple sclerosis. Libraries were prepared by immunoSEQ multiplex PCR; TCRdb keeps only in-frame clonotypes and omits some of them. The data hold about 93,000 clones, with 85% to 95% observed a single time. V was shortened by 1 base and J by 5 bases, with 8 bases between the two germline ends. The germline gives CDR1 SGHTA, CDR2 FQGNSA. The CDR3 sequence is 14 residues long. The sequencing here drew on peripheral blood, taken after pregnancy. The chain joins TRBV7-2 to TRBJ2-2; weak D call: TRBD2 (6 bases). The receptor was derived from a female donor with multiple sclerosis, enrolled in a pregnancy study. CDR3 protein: CASSLGLGTGELFF. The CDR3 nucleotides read TGTGCCAGCAGCTTAGGACTAGGGACCGGGGAGCTGTTTTTT. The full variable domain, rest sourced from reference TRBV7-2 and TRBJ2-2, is GAGVSQSPSNKVTEKGKDVELRCDPISGHTALYWYRQSLGQGLEFLIYFQGNSAPDKSGLPSDRFSAERTGGSVSTLTIQRTQQEDSAVYLCASSLGLGTGELFFGEGSRLTVL.